Reported below is one T cell receptor (beta chain). Its specificity is not known. The entirety of the isolated RNA underwent reverse transcription, so expressed TCRB transcripts were sequenced. Clones were sequenced by immunoSEQ multiplex PCR, and TCRdb holds only the in-frame ones, with some missing. The table has 250,000 or so clones, around a quarter seen once. These data are taken from a study of beta chain features in type 1 diabetes. Study-level findings and limits: Researchers report that Type 1 diabetes patients had moderately but significantly shorter TCRB CDR3s across all four CD4+ subsets. Among type 1 diabetes patients, VDJ junctions had fewer insertions and more deletions.

CDR3 length: 14 residues. Germline lookup yields CDR1 SQVTM and CDR2 ANQGSEA. Unmatched junction bases numbered 8, after V lost 7 bases and J lost 6 bases. Each of the CD4+ naive, central memory, regulatory and stem cell-like memory populations was sorted via CD45RO/CCR7/CD25/CD127/CD95/CD27. This receptor was obtained from a man aged 25 to 40 in good health. The sample consisted of central memory CD4+ T cells from blood. This rearrangement joins TRBV29-1 to TRBJ2-3, with 12 bases aligning to TRBD2. Here the CDR3 reads CSGASGRAGDTQYF. CDR3 coding DNA: TGCAGCGGTGCTAGCGGGAGGGCCGGGGATACGCAGTATTTT.